This TCR beta chain is drawn from a study of beta chain features in type 1 diabetes. Trimming removed 0 bases from V and 5 bases from J; junction bases left unmatched: 7. Germline CDR1 is SGHNT and CDR2 is YYREEE (reference sequence). This CDR3 spans 16 amino acids. cDNA synthesis used the whole RNA isolate, giving expressed TCRB sequences. Samples of naive, central memory and regulatory T cells yielded a mean of approximately 3.9 million reads. Only in-frame clones appear in the TCRdb table, and some are missing; sequencing was by immunoSEQ multiplex PCR. The sample lists under 250,000 clones; roughly 13% were seen once. Findings of the study overall: Patients and controls would be equally affected if PCR favored shorter templates.

On average, the one heparinised blood draw given by each donor was around 110 mL. In regard to this clone: Its antigen is as yet unknown.

The sequencing input was naive CD4+ T cells from blood. The chain uses TRBV5-4 and TRBJ2-1, with 8 bases lining up with TRBD2. The receptor was derived from a woman between 35 and 50 years old in good health. The CDR3 DNA follows: TGTGCCAGCAGCTTGGTGGGGCGGGGGGCCCACAATGAGCAGTTCTTC. This encodes CASSLVGRGAHNEQFF.